This TCR beta chain came from a study of preoperative IRX-2 immunotherapy in early breast cancer. TCRdb's table, derived via immunoSEQ multiplex PCR, lists solely in-frame clones and lacks some. The table has roughly 30,000 clones, 82% seen once. The CDR3 has 19 amino acids. V was pared by 1 base and J by 1 base, with 17 bases between. Germline V gene lookup returns CDR1 SGHNT and CDR2 YENEEA. The treatment is: preoperative locoregional IRX-2 cytokine immunotherapy. This phase Ib study tested locoregional IRX-2 cytokine immunotherapy given before surgery. Sampling took place from a patient treated with IRX-2 immunotherapy. The sequence was obtained from a human donor with breast cancer. The rearrangement uses TRBV11-3 and TRBJ2-6; the D gene could be TRBD1 or TRBD2 (6 bases each). CDR3 coding DNA: TGTGCCAGCAGCTTAGGCACCGGGGGCTGGGATTCTGGGGCCAACGTCCTGACTTTC. Translated: CASSLGTGGWDSGANVLTF.